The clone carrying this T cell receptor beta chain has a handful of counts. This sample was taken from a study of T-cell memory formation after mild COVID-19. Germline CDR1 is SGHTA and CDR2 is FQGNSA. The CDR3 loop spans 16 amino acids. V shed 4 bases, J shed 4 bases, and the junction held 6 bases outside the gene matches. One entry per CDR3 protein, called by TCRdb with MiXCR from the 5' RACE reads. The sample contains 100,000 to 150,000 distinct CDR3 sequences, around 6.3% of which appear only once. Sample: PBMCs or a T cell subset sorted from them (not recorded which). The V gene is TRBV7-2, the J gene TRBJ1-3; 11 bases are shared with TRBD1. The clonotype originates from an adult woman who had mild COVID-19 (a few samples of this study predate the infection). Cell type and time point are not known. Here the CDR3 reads CASSSAGDRGGNTIYF. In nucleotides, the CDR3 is TGTGCCAGCAGCTCAGCAGGGGACAGGGGGGGAAACACCATATATTTT.